This TCR beta chain was recovered during a study of T cell responses to AZD1222 COVID-19 vaccine. Overall study results and limits: Among AZD1222 vaccinees, only 5 to 7 were seropositive at baseline.

The method was immunoSEQ multiplex PCR; TCRdb's version includes in-frame clones alone and lacks a portion of them. The sample lists 150,000 to 200,000 clones, 90% to 95% occurring once. In its sample, this clone was seen once. The target antigen is unknown. V was trimmed by 0 bases and J by 0 bases, leaving 18 bases between them. There are 19 residues in the CDR3. Germline V gene sequence: CDR1 SGHRS, CDR2 YFSETQ. The clonotype comes from an adult in good health. The source material was peripheral blood, sampled on day 0 of AZD1222 vaccination. V is TRBV5-1 and J is TRBJ1-4; the D gene is possibly TRBD1 (5 bases). As DNA, the CDR3 is TGCGCCAGCAGCTTGGCCTCCGGGACTCAATTCGCAACTAATGAAAAACTGTTTTTT. Translated: CASSLASGTQFATNEKLFF.